The present TCR beta chain was sequenced within a study of OX40 agonist ivuxolimab in advanced cancers. Study information: With ivuxolimab, an agonistic anti-OX40 (CD134) antibody, patients were treated. Over 30% of patients had received prior checkpoint inhibitor therapy.

A word on this clone: Antigen: not known.

Between the trimmed V and J ends, which lost 6 bases and 0 bases, there was a span of 12 bases. The CDR3 loop spans 14 amino acids. Germline V gene lookup returns CDR1 SNHLY and CDR2 FYNNEI. The table came from immunoSEQ multiplex PCR; TCRdb's copy has only in-frame clones and leaves some out. The sample has around 74,000 clones, around 85% seen once; the top ten hold approximately 5.5%. Whole-study results and caveats: CD4+ T cells averaged fewer expanded clones than CD8+ T cells.

This receptor was obtained from an adult with an advanced solid tumor such as melanoma, head and neck, liver or kidney cancer. Specimen: CD4+ or CD8+ T cells sorted from blood, collected in a trial of the OX40 agonist ivuxolimab. This chain uses TRBV2 with TRBJ2-7, with D tentatively TRBD1 (6 bases). The chain's CDR3 is CASRDRMSSYEQYF. CDR3 DNA sequence: TGTGCCAGCAGGGACAGAATGTCCTCCTACGAGCAGTACTTC.